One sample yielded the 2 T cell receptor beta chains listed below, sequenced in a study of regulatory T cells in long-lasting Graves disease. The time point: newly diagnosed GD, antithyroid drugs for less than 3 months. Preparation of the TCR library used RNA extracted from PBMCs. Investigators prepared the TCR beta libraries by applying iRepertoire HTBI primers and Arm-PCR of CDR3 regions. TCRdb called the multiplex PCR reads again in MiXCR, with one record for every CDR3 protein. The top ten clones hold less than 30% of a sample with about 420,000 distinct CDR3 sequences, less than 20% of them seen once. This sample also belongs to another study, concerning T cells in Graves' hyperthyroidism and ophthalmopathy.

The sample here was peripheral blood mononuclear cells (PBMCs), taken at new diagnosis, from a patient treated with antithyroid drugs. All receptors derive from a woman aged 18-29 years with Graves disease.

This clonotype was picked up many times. The CDR3 bases are TGTGCCAGCAGTGTAGCGGGAGGCTCCTACAATGAGCAGTTCTTC. It specifies CASSVAGGSYNEQFF. The rearrangement joins TRBV2 to TRBJ2-1, with 10 bases identical to TRBD2. The CDR3 is 15 amino acids. After removal of 4 bases from V and 0 bases from J, the junction contained 0 bases not matched to a gene. CDR1 is SNHLY and CDR2 is FYNNEI in the germline V gene. Full variable domain (missing parts from reference TRBV2 and TRBJ2-1): EPEVTQTPSHQVTQMGQEVILRCVPISNHLYFYWYRQILGQKVEFLVSFYNNEISEKSEIFDDQFSVERPDGSNFTLKIRSTKLEDSAMYFCASSVAGGSYNEQFFGPGTRLTVL.

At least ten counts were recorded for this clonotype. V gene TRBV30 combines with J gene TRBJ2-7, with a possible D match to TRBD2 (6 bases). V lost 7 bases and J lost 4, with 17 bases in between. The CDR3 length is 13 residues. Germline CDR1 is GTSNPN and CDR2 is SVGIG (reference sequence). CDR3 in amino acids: CASYSGDGYEQYF. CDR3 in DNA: TGTGCCTCCTATAGCGGAGATGGATACGAGCAGTACTTC.